The clone carrying this T cell receptor (beta chain) occurred a few times. Time point reported: patch test 1, 2 weeks after DPC sensitization. Documented treatment: therapeutic diphenylcyclopropenone sensitization with weekly scalp DPC. The sample belongs to a study of human T cells and chemical hapten exposure. From the RACE reads, TCRdb called clonotypes with MiXCR, one entry per CDR3 protein. The data show 180,000 or so distinct CDR3 sequences, around 22% seen once. This CDR3 has 15 amino acids. Germline lookup yields CDR1 SEHNR and CDR2 FQNEAQ (reference sequence). V dropped 5 bases and J dropped 5; count of bases not matched to a gene: 9.

Here the sequenced sample was whole blood, taken in connection with sensitization to the hapten diphenylcyclopropenone (DPC). This sequence was found in a woman aged 45-65 years with alopecia areata. Some clones in this sample may be carry-over from other donors' samples. This chain joins TRBV7-9 and TRBJ2-5; 9 nucleotides line up with TRBD1. CDR3 bases: TGTGCCAGCAGCCCTTTAGGGACAGGGATGGAGACCCAGTACTTC. It yields the protein CASSPLGTGMETQYF.